This TCR beta chain was recovered during a study of blood T cell repertoires in COVID-19 (dated by TCRdb to about 2020). Regarding the study in general: Samples from collaborators originated in the United States, Italy and Spain and spanned both the acute and convalescent phases of COVID-19. The samples were drawn from two sources: the first 160 participants of the ongoing ImmuneRACE study, and fewer than 1,500 subjects contributed by 6 global collaborators. The repertoires were made available in a free public database intended to serve as a resource for research on the immune response to SARS-CoV-2. The sample metadata nearly always contained a de-identified subject ID, COVID-19 status, age in years and sex. The dataset comprised deeply sampled blood TCRbeta repertoires from subjects exposed to, actively infected with, or recovered from COVID-19. The prospective study material was composed of cDNA or gDNA derived from T cells, B-cell-depleted T cells, or PBMCs. Where available, HLA class I and class II types were obtained from metadata supplied by the sample provider rather than from assay-based typing.

In the prospective study, participants were roughly 18 to 100 years old, resided in about two dozen geographic areas of the United States, and were enrolled through a virtual design. Cohort assignment in the prospective study relied on participant-reported clinical history from a screening survey and a study questionnaire. For ImmuneRACE Cohort 3, a participant was defined as recovered based on two consecutive negative NP/OP PCR tests, clearance by a healthcare professional, or resolution of symptoms. In the prospective study, whole blood, serum and a nasopharyngeal or oropharyngeal swab were collected from each participant by mobile phlebotomists. Participants in the prospective study had the option to provide additional blood draws and questionnaires over an approximately 2-month period. Prospective study blood samples were shipped either frozen or at room temperature before DNA extraction. The research as a whole found: The amount of clinical and demographic metadata varied by source and participant and was provided uncurated.

TCRbeta CDR3 regions were amplified from genomic DNA by means of the immunoSEQ Assay, a bias-controlled multiplex PCR. The study's processing was this. The number of nucleated cells in each sample was estimated from the amplification of reference gene primers within the assay. To quantify the absolute abundance of each unique TCRbeta CDR3 rearrangement, sequence reads were collapsed and filtered. For each sample, productive Simpson clonality was calculated by taking the square root of Simpson's diversity index across productive rearrangements. Drawn from immuneACCESS, this table holds only the in-frame rearrangements with V and J called that TCRdb kept. Clones are partly lost; checked studies trace under half to an unresolved V gene and leave the rest unexplained. D and trimming were read from the DNA, whereas the V and J calls and clone size are those reported in that table. The sample table holds 200,000 or so clones, of which around 89% were seen once. Roughly 8.4% of the sample goes to the ten largest clones.

Details on this clone: Its antigen is still unknown. Base qualities are not at hand, and no much larger clone is one base apart.

V loses 7 bases at its end and J loses 7 bases; junction bases beyond the gene matches: 9. The germline V gene gives CDR1 as MDHEN and CDR2 as SYDVKM. Measured from the cysteine to the phenylalanine, the CDR3 is 14 residues long. Of the read, only the CDR3 DNA is kept; its 42 bases are in frame from base 1. The rearrangement joined TRBV28 to TRBJ1-5; TRBD1 lines up with 8 middle nucleotides. Source material: PBMCs or T cells enriched from blood (not recorded which). The sequence derives from a woman under 30 who had recovered from COVID-19. The DNA is TGTGCCAGCACCTCCGGGACAGGAGGACAGCCCCAGCATTTT. This sequence encodes CASTSGTGGQPQHF.